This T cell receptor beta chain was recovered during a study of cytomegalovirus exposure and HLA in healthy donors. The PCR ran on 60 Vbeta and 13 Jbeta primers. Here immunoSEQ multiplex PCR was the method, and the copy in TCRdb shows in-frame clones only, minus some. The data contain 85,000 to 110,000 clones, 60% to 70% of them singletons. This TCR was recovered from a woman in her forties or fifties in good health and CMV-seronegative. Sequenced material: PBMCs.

The CDR3 is CASTAVGARTRELFF. In nucleotides, the CDR3 is TGTGCCAGTACTGCAGTGGGGGCGCGTACACGGGAGCTGTTTTTT. The chain has TRBV19 and TRBJ2-2; D might be TRBD1 (6 bases). The CDR3 consists of 15 residues. The V and J ends lost 7 bases and 9 bases respectively, with 21 bases between them. Germline V gene lookup returns CDR1 LNHDA and CDR2 SQIVND (reference sequence).